This T cell receptor (beta chain) was captured in a study of blood T cell repertoires in COVID-19 (TCRdb year 2020). Looking at the study overall: The collaborator samples originated in the United States, Italy and Spain and spanned the acute and convalescent phases of COVID-19. The material from the prospective study consisted of cDNA or gDNA derived from T cells, B-cell-depleted T cells, or PBMCs. Subjects who had been exposed to COVID-19, were actively infected with it, or had recovered from it provided the deeply sampled blood TCRbeta repertoires that made up the dataset. The repertoires were made available in a free public database intended to serve as a resource for research on the immune response to SARS-CoV-2. The samples were drawn from two sources: the first 160 participants of the ongoing ImmuneRACE study, and approximately 1,300 subjects contributed by 6 global collaborators. A de-identified subject ID, COVID-19 status, age in years and sex were almost always included in the sample metadata. Where HLA class I and class II types were available, the types were taken from metadata supplied by the sample provider, not from assay-based typing.

Participants in the prospective study were aged about 18 to 95 years, lived in more than 20 United States geographic areas, and enrolled through a virtual design. In the prospective study, participants were assigned to cohorts based on the clinical history participants reported in a screening survey and a study questionnaire. Each participant in the prospective study had whole blood, serum and a nasopharyngeal or oropharyngeal swab collected by mobile phlebotomists. Additional blood draws and questionnaires over a 2-month period could optionally be provided by prospective study participants. Before DNA extraction, prospective study blood samples were shipped either frozen or at room temperature. The germline V gene (reference sequence) yields SEHNR for CDR1 and FQNEAQ for CDR2. Compared with germline, V lacks 8 bases and J lacks 7 bases; bases without a gene match: 7. Its CDR3 holds 14 amino acids, cysteine through phenylalanine. Only CDR3 DNA remains: 42 bases, in frame from the first base.

In the case of this clone: It lacks a known antigen. Base qualities were left out, and no much larger clone turns up one base away.

What the work shows at the level of the full study, not this receptor alone: The amount of clinical and demographic metadata varied by source and participant and was provided uncurated.

TCRbeta CDR3 regions were amplified from genomic DNA using the immunoSEQ Assay, a bias-controlled multiplex PCR. As for the original processing: Nucleated cell counts per sample were estimated from amplification of reference gene primers within the assay. Sequence reads were collapsed and filtered to measure the absolute abundance of every unique TCRbeta CDR3 rearrangement. Productive Simpson clonality was computed per sample as the square root of Simpson's diversity index over productive rearrangements. Drawn from immuneACCESS, this table holds only the in-frame rearrangements with V and J called that TCRdb kept. Clones are partly lost; checked studies trace under half to an unresolved V gene and leave the rest unexplained. That table supplies the V and J calls and clone size; D and trimming were determined from the DNA. The sample has around 250,000 clones on record, approximately 88% of them singletons. The ten largest account for 0.95% to 1.5% of the sample.

The specimen sequenced was PBMCs or T cells enriched from blood (not recorded which). The receptor was isolated from a middle-aged woman with acute COVID-19. Here the chain combines TRBV7-9 and TRBJ2-1, with 11 middle bases fitting TRBD1. Read as DNA, the sequence is TGTGCCAGCGGGGGGACAGGGGGTTGGAATGAGCAGTTCTTC. The translation is CASGGTGGWNEQFF. Reference TRBV7-9 and TRBJ2-1 proteins supply the regions before and after the CDR3; the full variable domain is: DTGVSQNPRHKITKRGQNVTFRCDPISEHNRLYWYRQTLGQGPEFLTYFQNEAQLEKSRLLSDRFSAERPKGSFSTLEIQRTEQGDSAMYLCASGGTGGWNEQFFGPGTRLTVL.